The 10 T cell receptor beta chains below were found in one sample sequenced in a study of blood T cell repertoires in COVID-19. The data were produced by immunoSEQ multiplex PCR, yet TCRdb's version contains in-frame clones alone and is incomplete. The repertoire consists of around 140,000 clones, with roughly 84% occurring once and the leading ten covering about 1.5%. The material sequenced was peripheral blood. All receptors come from a man aged 55 to 70 with acute or convalescent COVID-19.

This clone showed up many times. The rearrangement uses TRBV28 and TRBJ1-5; tentative D call: TRBD1 (5 bases). Germline CDR1 MDHEN, CDR2 SYDVKM. The CDR3 covers 14 residues. V shed 7 bases and J shed 1 base, with 11 bases lying between them. The chain's CDR3 is CASKQGWSNQPQHF. In DNA, the CDR3 is TGTGCCAGCAAGCAGGGTTGGAGCAATCAGCCCCAGCATTTT.

The gene calls are TRBV6-5 and TRBJ1-1; D gene unclear. The germline gives CDR1 MNHEY, CDR2 SVGAGI. CDR3 length equals 14 residues. The V and J ends lost 6 bases and 4 bases respectively, with 15 bases between them. The CDR3 loop is CASRKDPGSTEAFF. The DNA for the CDR3 is TGTGCCAGCAGGAAGGATCCGGGAAGCACTGAAGCTTTCTTT.

The chain is built from TRBV6-5 and TRBJ2-7; D is undetermined. This CDR3 contains 15 residues. Trimming took off 6 bases at V and 0 bases at J, with 15 bases between the two ends. The germline CDR1 and CDR2 sequences are MNHEY and SVGAGI. Here the CDR3 reads CASSGSRQASYEQYF. Here the CDR3 DNA reads TGTGCCAGCAGCGGAAGCAGGCAGGCCTCCTACGAGCAGTACTTC.

The chain employs TRBV20-1 and TRBJ2-7; D uncertain. CDR3 length: 14 residues. Trimming stripped 3 bases from V and 4 bases from J, with 16 bases between. Germline V gene data show CDR1 as DFQATT and CDR2 as SNEGSKA (reference sequence). The CDR3 here is CSASLAPPFYEQYF. The CDR3 DNA follows: TGCAGTGCTAGTTTGGCCCCACCCTTTTACGAGCAGTACTTC.

As for this clone: Other DNA sequences in the sample encode the same CDR3. CDR3 DNA: TGTGCCAGCAGCTTGGGACCTGGACTAGCGGGATACGAGCAGTACTTC. It yields the protein CASSLGPGLAGYEQYF. V is TRBV7-2 and J is TRBJ2-7, with 12 bases matching TRBD2. The germline V gene encodes CDR1 SGHTA and CDR2 FQGNSA. After removal of 3 bases from V and 4 bases from J, the junction contained 7 bases not matched to a gene. CDR3 length: 16 amino acids.

The chain recombines TRBV7-8 with TRBJ2-7, with 10 bases identical to TRBD2. There are 14 residues in the CDR3. The germline CDR1 and CDR2 sequences are SGHVS and FQNEAQ. Trimming took 5 bases from V and 5 from J; bases not matched to a gene: 6. CDR3 nucleotide sequence: TGTGCCAGCAGCACACTAGCGGGATCCGACGAGCAGTACTTC. It codes for CASSTLAGSDEQYF.

The chain joins TRBV5-1 to TRBJ1-1, with 8 bases aligning to TRBD1. V was pared by 4 bases and J by 7 bases, with 9 bases of the junction left unmatched. The length of the CDR3 is 14 residues. Germline V gene data show CDR1 as SGHRS and CDR2 as YFSETQ. The CDR3 nucleotides read TGCGCCAGCAGCACGCCGACAGGGGTCGATGAAGCTTTCTTT. Translation: CASSTPTGVDEAFF.

V and J are TRBV20-1 and TRBJ2-1; TRBD1 is a possible D gene (5 bases). The CDR3 extends over 13 amino acids. Germline V gene sequence: CDR1 DFQATT, CDR2 SNEGSKA (reference sequence). V was trimmed by 3 bases and J by 7 bases, leaving 13 bases between them. CDR3 bases: TGCAGTGCTAGTCCCGGCAGGGAAAATGAGCAGTTCTTC. This encodes CSASPGRENEQFF.

The chain links TRBV5-1 to TRBJ2-7, with a possible D match to TRBD2 (7 bases). The V end lost 3 bases, the J end lost 5 bases, and 18 bases lay between the germline ends. Germline V CDR1 and CDR2: SGHRS, YFSETQ. The CDR3 spans 15 residues. The CDR3 loop reads CASSWGGTGTHEQYF. The CDR3 region has the DNA TGCGCCAGCAGCTGGGGGGGAACAGGGACCCACGAGCAGTACTTC.

This chain links TRBV27 with TRBJ2-3, with no clear D. The V gene's germline CDR1 is MNHEY and CDR2 SMNVEV (reference sequence). V lost 3 bases and J 4 bases, leaving 5 bases between the germline ends. The CDR3 spans 12 residues. CDR3 loop: CASSFAADTQYF. The CDR3 DNA sequence: TGTGCCAGCAGTTTTGCGGCAGATACGCAGTATTTT.